The 14 T cell receptor beta chains in this list originate from one sample, sequenced in a study of blood T cell repertoires in COVID-19. The data were produced by immunoSEQ multiplex PCR, yet TCRdb's version contains in-frame clones alone and is incomplete. This table has under 250,000 clones, more than 80% appearing once. The sample comprised peripheral blood. Source of these receptors: a human donor in a cohort sampled during active COVID-19.

The gene calls are TRBV6-5 and TRBJ1-1; D possibly corresponds to TRBD1 (6 bases). V lost 5 bases and J 9 bases, leaving 16 bases between the germline ends. The CDR3 has 13 amino acids. Germline V gives CDR1 MNHEY, CDR2 SVGAGI. CDR3 nucleotide sequence: TGTGCCAGCAGTCCCCTCCAAACAGGGAAAGCTTTCTTT. This translates into CASSPLQTGKAFF.

The J gene is TRBJ2-7, the V gene TRBV9; possibly TRBD1 for D (7 bases). CDR1 is SGDLS, CDR2 YYNGEE, per germline. Deletions cut 3 bases from V and 1 base from J, with 17 bases between. This CDR3 spans 16 amino acids. CDR3 residues: CASSAHAGQPSYEQYF. As DNA, the CDR3 is TGTGCCAGCAGCGCCCACGCGGGACAGCCTTCCTACGAGCAGTACTTC.

The gene calls are TRBV28 and TRBJ2-5; a weak D match, TRBD1 (7 bases). Trimming cost V 8 bases and J 4 bases, with 14 bases left between them. This CDR3 is 13 amino acids long. Germline CDR1 MDHEN, CDR2 SYDVKM. The CDR3 protein is CASRRRGRETQYF. CDR3 in DNA: TGTGCCAGCCGGAGGAGGGGGCGAGAGACCCAGTACTTC.

The CDR3 DNA follows: TGTGCCTGGAGTCCAACAGGGGGCAGTAGGTACGAGCAGTACTTC. As protein: CAWSPTGGSRYEQYF. This chain links TRBV30 with TRBJ2-7, with 9 bases aligning to TRBD1. CDR3 length: 15 residues. Trimming cost V 2 bases and J 4 bases; bases outside gene matches: 9. The germline gives CDR1 GTSNPN, CDR2 SVGIG (reference sequence). Looking up the rest from reference TRBV30 and TRBJ2-7 gives the full variable domain: SQTIHQWPATLVQPVGSPLSLECTVEGTSNPNLYWYRQAAGRGLQLLFYSVGIGQISSEVPQNLSASRPQDRQFILSSKKLLLSDSGFYLCAWSPTGGSRYEQYFGPGTRLTVT.

As for this clone: Distinct nucleotide sequences in the sample also encode this CDR3. V usage is TRBV19 and J usage is TRBJ2-7, with TRBD1 matching 9 bases. Trimming cost V 3 bases and J 5 bases; bases outside gene matches: 8. Germline V gives CDR1 LNHDA, CDR2 SQIVND (reference sequence). The CDR3 has 15 residues. The CDR3, as DNA: TGTGCCAGTAGTATTCCGGGACAGGGTACTAACGAGCAGTACTTC. Protein product: CASSIPGQGTNEQYF.

This chain joins TRBV7-6 and TRBJ2-6; weak D call: TRBD1 (6 bases). The germline gives CDR1 SGHVS, CDR2 FNYEAQ. The length of the CDR3 is 17 residues. Trimming shortened V by 5 bases and J by 5 bases, and 19 bases separated the two germline ends. The CDR3 loop reads CASSDFEGVARANVLTF. The CDR3 DNA sequence: TGTGCCAGCAGCGACTTTGAGGGGGTAGCTAGGGCCAACGTCCTGACTTTC.

The chain couples TRBV7-9 to TRBJ2-1; D remains ambiguous. The V end lost 2 bases, the J end lost 4 bases, and 6 bases lay between the germline ends. The germline CDR1 and CDR2 sequences are SEHNR and FQNEAQ (reference sequence). The CDR3 runs to 13 residues. The CDR3 region has the DNA TGTGCCAGCAGCTTAATCGGGTACAATGAGCAGTTCTTC. Its protein product is CASSLIGYNEQFF.

This clone was seen just once. The V and J genes are TRBV28 and TRBJ1-6; D unclear. Germline CDR1 MDHEN, CDR2 SYDVKM. The CDR3 is 13 amino acids. V was clipped by 2 bases and J by 6 bases, with 5 bases between them. CDR3 residues: CASSLDFNSPLHF. The CDR3, as DNA: TGTGCCAGCAGTTTAGACTTTAATTCACCCCTCCACTTT. Full variable domain (missing parts from reference TRBV28 and TRBJ1-6): DVKVTQSSRYLVKRTGEKVFLECVQDMDHENMFWYRQDPGLGLRLIYFSYDVKMKEKGDIPEGYSVSREKKERFSLILESASTNQTSMYLCASSLDFNSPLHFGNGTRLTVT.

This sequence joins TRBV5-6 and TRBJ2-3; perhaps TRBD2 as D (6 bases). Germline V CDR1 and CDR2: SGHDT, YYEEEE. V was trimmed by 0 bases and J by 5 bases, leaving 13 bases between them. This CDR3 contains 15 residues. The CDR3 protein is CASSLAPRGQDTQYF. The CDR3 coding sequence is TGTGCCAGCAGCTTGGCCCCGCGGGGTCAAGATACGCAGTATTTT.

The rearrangement links TRBV7-9 to TRBJ2-7, with 11 bases identical to TRBD2. J was trimmed by 7 bases and V by 1 base; bases with no gene match: 6. CDR3 length: 15 residues. Germline assignment: CDR1 SEHNR and CDR2 FQNEAQ (reference sequence). The CDR3 region has the DNA TGTGCCAGCAGCTTAGTAGCGGGAGGGCTGGAGGAGCAGTACTTC. Translated: CASSLVAGGLEEQYF.

V usage is TRBV24-1 and J usage is TRBJ2-1, with a weak D call TRBD2 (6 bases). Trimming left V 0 bases short and J 2 bases short, with 10 bases between. This CDR3 spans 16 amino acids. Germline V CDR1 and CDR2: KGHDR, SFDVKD. CDR3 nucleotide sequence: TGTGCCACCAGTGATTTGGGGGAGGACCCCTACAATGAGCAGTTCTTC. As protein: CATSDLGEDPYNEQFF.

V and J are TRBV2 and TRBJ2-7; possible D gene TRBD2, 6 bases. From germline, CDR1 is SNHLY and CDR2 FYNNEI. This CDR3 is built from 13 residues. The V gene lost 4 bases and the J gene lost 6 bases, with 13 bases spanning the gap. The CDR3 is CASSGTGDSEQYF. The DNA of the CDR3 is TGTGCCAGCAGTGGGACGGGGGATTCCGAGCAGTACTTC. The variable domain in full, completed from reference TRBV2 and TRBJ2-7, reads EPEVTQTPSHQVTQMGQEVILRCVPISNHLYFYWYRQILGQKVEFLVSFYNNEISEKSEIFDDQFSVERPDGSNFTLKIRSTKLEDSAMYFCASSGTGDSEQYFGPGTRLTVT.

This clone was counted a few times. The rearrangement links TRBV19 to TRBJ2-5; 14 nucleotides line up with TRBD2. CDR1 and CDR2 (germline): LNHDA, SQIVND (reference sequence). This CDR3 has 18 residues. V trimming: 8 bases; J trimming: 3 bases; junction bases outside the gene matches: 14. The CDR3 nucleotides are TGTGCCAGTTCCTCTCGGGGACTAGCGGGAGTGGGGGAAGAGACCCAGTACTTC. Translated, it gives CASSSRGLAGVGEETQYF.

The chain employs TRBV7-2 and TRBJ2-7; D is unresolved. The CDR3 runs to 14 residues. Trimming stripped 1 base from V and 3 bases from J, with 10 bases between. The germline gives CDR1 SGHTA, CDR2 FQGNSA. The CDR3 DNA reads TGTGCCAGCAGCTTAGATCAAGCGAGCTACGAGCAGTACTTC. It is translated as CASSLDQASYEQYF. The full variable domain, its missing parts supplied by reference TRBV7-2 and TRBJ2-7, is GAGVSQSPSNKVTEKGKDVELRCDPISGHTALYWYRQSLGQGLEFLIYFQGNSAPDKSGLPSDRFSAERTGGSVSTLTIQRTQQEDSAVYLCASSLDQASYEQYFGPGTRLTVT.